This TCR beta chain was captured in a study of Ad26.COV2.S vaccination and SARS-CoV-2 variants. Study conclusions and caveats: With respect to non-spike TCR breadth, vaccine and placebo recipients were similar. Relative to placebo recipients, vaccine recipients exhibited elevated spike-specific TCR breadth. Vaccinees reportedly had broad spike-specific CD8+ and CD4+ T cell responses.

The method was immunoSEQ multiplex PCR; TCRdb's version includes in-frame clones alone and lacks a portion of them. The profile shows about 350,000 clones, more than 75% of them singletons. A note on this clone: Its matching antigen is unknown.

Treatment indicated: around 19 received Ad26.COV2.S at low or high dose, single or two shots; 5 received placebo; per-sample allocation not given. After the first vaccine or placebo injection, samples were drawn on day 63. This clonotype was sampled from a person aged 18-65 years who received the Ad26.COV2.S COVID-19 vaccine or a placebo. The specimen comprised peripheral blood, sampled in a trial of Ad26.COV2.S vaccine versus placebo.

The CDR3 coding sequence is TGTGCCAGCAGTTTAAGCTTGTCCGGGGAGCTGTTTTTT. Protein sequence: CASSLSLSGELFF. The V gene is TRBV27, the J gene TRBJ2-2; D is ambiguous. The CDR3 spans 13 residues. V was cut by 2 bases and J by 6 bases, with 7 bases left in between. The germline V gene has CDR1 MNHEY and CDR2 SMNVEV (reference sequence).